The TCR beta chain described here comes from a study of blood T cell repertoires in COVID-19. The wider study: Some COVID-19 samples were acute and others convalescent; all came from the United States, Italy and Spain. T cells, B-cell-depleted T cells, or PBMCs provided the cDNA or gDNA that served as material.

The CDR3 runs 14 residues. The germline CDR1 and CDR2 sequences are KGHDR and SFDVKD. J was trimmed by 9 bases and V by 4 bases; bases with no gene match: 6. Authors' processing steps: Nucleated cell counts were estimated from reference gene primer amplification. Some clones are missing from TCRdb's copy, which holds only in-frame ones; the method was immunoSEQ multiplex PCR. That table supplies the V and J calls and clone size; D and trimming were determined from the DNA. The sample has some 60,000 clones, about nine tenths seen once. The TCR originated in a man in his sixties with acute or convalescent COVID-19. The sequencing sample was made of peripheral blood. The gene calls are TRBV24-1 and TRBJ2-1; TRBD2 matches at 9 bases. DNA of the CDR3: TGTGCCACCAGTGAGGGCGGGGGGGCCCGTGAGCAGTTCTTC. Amino acid sequence: CATSEGGGAREQFF.